The sequence of this T cell receptor (beta chain) was determined in a study of OX40 agonist ivuxolimab in advanced cancers. Looking at the study overall: Patients' therapy was ivuxolimab, an antibody that acts as an agonist of OX40 (CD134).

Study observations and caveats: The study did not work out the antigen specificity of the expanded peripheral T cells. Partly responding patients at 0.1-3.0 mg/kg showed some of the smallest clonal expansion.

In germline, CDR1 is KGHSH, CDR2 LQKENI. V shed 2 bases and J shed 2 bases, with 15 bases lying between them. The CDR3 extends over 16 amino acids. The data were produced by immunoSEQ multiplex PCR, yet TCRdb's version contains in-frame clones alone and is incomplete. The sample includes around 77,000 clones, approximately 90% seen only once; the top ten take about 5.9%. In regard to this clone: Its target is not known.

The chain is built from TRBV18 and TRBJ2-5; D assignment may be TRBD1 or TRBD2 (6 bases each). The sequence derives from an adult with an advanced solid tumor such as melanoma, head and neck, liver or kidney cancer. This specimen consisted of CD4+ or CD8+ T cells sorted from blood, obtained in a trial of the OX40 agonist ivuxolimab. The CDR3 DNA is TGTGCCAGCTCACCAGAGGAGGGGGGTTCGCAAGAGACCCAGTACTTC. It translates to CASSPEEGGSQETQYF.